Listed below are T cell receptor beta chains from one sample, sequenced in a study of blood T cell repertoires in COVID-19. The protocol was immunoSEQ multiplex PCR, while the TCRdb copy is restricted to in-frame clones and leaves out a portion. This sample has 250,000 to 300,000 clones; roughly 89% occur once, and the top ten carry approximately 4.6%. The sequenced sample consisted of peripheral blood. The receptors derive from a woman between 35 and 50 years old who had recovered from COVID-19. Each CDR3 is given with its conserved first and last residue. The D gene is left open where the match is weak.

CDR3 length,J gene,V gene,D gene,CDR3 DNA,CDR3 protein
14,TRBJ1-2,TRBV7-2,NA,TGTGCCAGCAGCTTAGACAGGGCAAACTATGGCTACACCTTC,CASSLDRANYGYTF
14,TRBJ2-1,TRBV6-2/TRBV6-3,NA,TGTGCCAGCAGTGACCCTTTTCTAGCGAATGAGCAGTTCTTC,CASSDPFLANEQFF
15,TRBJ1-3,TRBV28,TRBD1,TGTGCCAGCAGAGGACAGGGACCGTCTGGAAACACCATATATTTT,CASRGQGPSGNTIYF
12,TRBJ1-2,TRBV30,NA,TGTGCCTGGGATCCAGGATTCTATGGCTACACCTTC,CAWDPGFYGYTF
15,TRBJ1-2,TRBV5-1,NA,TGCGCCAGCGCCCAGGAGTTCCAGGGCCAATATGGCTACACCTTC,CASAQEFQGQYGYTF
16,TRBJ1-6,TRBV11-2,NA,TGTGCCAGCAGCCCGCGGTCCGGCTCCTATAATTCACCCCTCCACTTT,CASSPRSGSYNSPLHF
15,TRBJ1-2,TRBV13,NA,TGTGCCAGCAGCTTAGTTGGGCAGGTGGGCTATGGCTACACCTTC,CASSLVGQVGYGYTF
14,TRBJ2-7,TRBV28,NA,TGTGCCAGCAGCCCGGTGCCGCCTCACTACGAGCAGTACTTC,CASSPVPPHYEQYF
17,TRBJ2-1,TRBV19,NA,TGTGCCAGTAGTATAGATCGCACAAGCGTTAGCTACAATGAGCAGTTCTTC,CASSIDRTSVSYNEQFF
14,TRBJ2-3,TRBV19,TRBD2,TGTGCCAGTAGTACTAGCGGGGGGGCAGATACGCAGTATTTT,CASSTSGGADTQYF
21,TRBJ2-5,TRBV12-1,NA,TGTGCCAGCAGCTTCGTACCCCGAGGGCTAGCGGGAGGCACGTACCAAGAGACCCAGTACTTC,CASSFVPRGLAGGTYQETQYF